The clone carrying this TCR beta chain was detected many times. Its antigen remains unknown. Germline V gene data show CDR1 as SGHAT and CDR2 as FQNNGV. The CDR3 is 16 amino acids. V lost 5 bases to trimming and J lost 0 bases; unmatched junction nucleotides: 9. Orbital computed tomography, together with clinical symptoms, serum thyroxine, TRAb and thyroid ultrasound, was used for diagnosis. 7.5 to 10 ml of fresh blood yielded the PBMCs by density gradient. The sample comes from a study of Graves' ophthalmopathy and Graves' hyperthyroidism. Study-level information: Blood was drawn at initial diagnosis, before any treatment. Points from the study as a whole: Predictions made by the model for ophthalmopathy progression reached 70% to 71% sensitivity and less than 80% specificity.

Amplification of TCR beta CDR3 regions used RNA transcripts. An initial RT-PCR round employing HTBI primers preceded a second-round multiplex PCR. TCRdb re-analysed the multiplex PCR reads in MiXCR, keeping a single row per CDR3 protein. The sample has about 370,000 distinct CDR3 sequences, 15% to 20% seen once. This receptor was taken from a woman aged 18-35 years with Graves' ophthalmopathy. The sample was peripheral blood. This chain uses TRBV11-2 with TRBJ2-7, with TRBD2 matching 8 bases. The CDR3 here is CASSKSAGGASYEQYF. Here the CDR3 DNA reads TGTGCCAGCAGCAAATCCGCGGGGGGTGCCTCCTACGAGCAGTACTTC.